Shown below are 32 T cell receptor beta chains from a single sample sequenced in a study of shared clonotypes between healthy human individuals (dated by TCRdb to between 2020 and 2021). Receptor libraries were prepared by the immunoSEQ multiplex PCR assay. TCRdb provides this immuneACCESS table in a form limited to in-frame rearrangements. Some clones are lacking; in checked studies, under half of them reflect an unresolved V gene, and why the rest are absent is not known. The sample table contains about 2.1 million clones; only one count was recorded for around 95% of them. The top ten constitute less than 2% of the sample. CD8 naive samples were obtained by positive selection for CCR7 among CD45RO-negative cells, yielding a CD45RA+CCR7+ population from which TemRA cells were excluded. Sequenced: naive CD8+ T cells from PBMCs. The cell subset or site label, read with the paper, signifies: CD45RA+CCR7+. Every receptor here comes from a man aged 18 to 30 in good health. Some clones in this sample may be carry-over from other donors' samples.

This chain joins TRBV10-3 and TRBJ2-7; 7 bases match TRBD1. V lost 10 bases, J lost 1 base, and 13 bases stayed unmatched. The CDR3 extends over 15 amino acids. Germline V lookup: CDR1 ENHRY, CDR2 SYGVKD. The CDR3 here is CASRNTGAGSYEQYF. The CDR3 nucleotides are TGTGCCAGCCGTAACACAGGGGCGGGTTCCTACGAGCAGTACTTC.

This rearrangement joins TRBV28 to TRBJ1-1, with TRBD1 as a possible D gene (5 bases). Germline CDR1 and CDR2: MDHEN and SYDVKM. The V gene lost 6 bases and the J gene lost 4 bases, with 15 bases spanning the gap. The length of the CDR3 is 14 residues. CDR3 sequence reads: CASSLSGGSTEAFF. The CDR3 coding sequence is TGTGCCAGCAGCCTATCTGGGGGGAGCACTGAAGCTTTCTTT.

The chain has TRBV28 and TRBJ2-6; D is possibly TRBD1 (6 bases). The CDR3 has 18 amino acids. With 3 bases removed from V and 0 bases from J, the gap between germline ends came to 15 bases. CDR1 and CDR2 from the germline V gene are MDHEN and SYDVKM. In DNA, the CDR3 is TGTGCCAGCAGTTTCGGTCGCCAGGGGAGCTCTGGGGCCAACGTCCTGACTTTC. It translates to CASSFGRQGSSGANVLTF.

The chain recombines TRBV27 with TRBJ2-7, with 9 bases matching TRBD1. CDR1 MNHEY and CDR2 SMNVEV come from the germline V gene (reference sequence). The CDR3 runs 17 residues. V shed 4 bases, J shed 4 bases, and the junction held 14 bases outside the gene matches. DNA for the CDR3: TGTGCCAGCAGTTCCCTCCTCCCGGGACAGGGAGATTACGAGCAGTACTTC. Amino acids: CASSSLLPGQGDYEQYF.

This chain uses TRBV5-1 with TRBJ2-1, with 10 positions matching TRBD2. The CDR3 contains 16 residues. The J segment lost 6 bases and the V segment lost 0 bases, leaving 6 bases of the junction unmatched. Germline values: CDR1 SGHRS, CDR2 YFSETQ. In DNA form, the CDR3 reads TGCGCCAGCAGCTTGGCACTAGCGGGAAGTGTCAATGAGCAGTTCTTC. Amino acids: CASSLALAGSVNEQFF.

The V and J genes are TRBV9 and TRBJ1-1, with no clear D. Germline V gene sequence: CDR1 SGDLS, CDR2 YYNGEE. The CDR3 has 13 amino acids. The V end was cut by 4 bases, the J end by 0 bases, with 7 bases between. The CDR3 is CASSNRMNTEAFF. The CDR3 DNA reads TGTGCCAGCAGCAACCGGATGAACACTGAAGCTTTCTTT.

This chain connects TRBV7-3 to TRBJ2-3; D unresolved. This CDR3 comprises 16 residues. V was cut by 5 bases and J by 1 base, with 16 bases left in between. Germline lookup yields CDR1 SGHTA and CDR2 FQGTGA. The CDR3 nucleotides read TGTGCCAGCAGCCCGTCCGGGCTATGGGGCACAGATACGCAGTATTTT. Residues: CASSPSGLWGTDTQYF.

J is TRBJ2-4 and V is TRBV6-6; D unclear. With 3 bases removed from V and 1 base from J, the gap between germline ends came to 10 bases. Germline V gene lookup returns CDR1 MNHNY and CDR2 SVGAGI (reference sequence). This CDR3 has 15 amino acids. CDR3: CASSYLVGAKNIQYF. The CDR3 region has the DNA TGTGCCAGCAGTTATCTCGTGGGGGCCAAAAACATTCAGTACTTC.

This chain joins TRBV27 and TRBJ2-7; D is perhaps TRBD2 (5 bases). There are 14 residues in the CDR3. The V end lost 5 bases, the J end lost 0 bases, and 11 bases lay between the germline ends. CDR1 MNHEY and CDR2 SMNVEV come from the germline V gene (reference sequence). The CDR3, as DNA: TGTGCCAGCAGTATTACGGCGGGCTCCTACGAGCAGTACTTC. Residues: CASSITAGSYEQYF.

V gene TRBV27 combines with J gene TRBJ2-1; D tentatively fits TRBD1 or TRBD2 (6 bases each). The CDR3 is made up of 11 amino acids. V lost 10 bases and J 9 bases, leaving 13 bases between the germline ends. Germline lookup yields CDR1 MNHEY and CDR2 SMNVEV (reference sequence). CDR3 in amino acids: CATRGGPEQFF. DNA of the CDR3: TGTGCCACCCGTGGGGGGCCTGAGCAGTTCTTC.

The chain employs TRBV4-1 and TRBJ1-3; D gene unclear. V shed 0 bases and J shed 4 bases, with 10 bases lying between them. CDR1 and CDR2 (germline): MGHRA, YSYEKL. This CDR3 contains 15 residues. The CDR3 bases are TGCGCCAGCAGCCAAGATGGAGGATTGGGAAACACCATATATTTT. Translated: CASSQDGGLGNTIYF.

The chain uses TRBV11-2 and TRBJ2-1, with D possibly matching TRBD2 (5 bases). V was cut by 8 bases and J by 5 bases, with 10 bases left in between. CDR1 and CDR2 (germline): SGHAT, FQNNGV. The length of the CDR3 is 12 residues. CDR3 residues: CASFGGNNEQFF. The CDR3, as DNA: TGTGCCAGCTTTGGAGGCAACAATGAGCAGTTCTTC.

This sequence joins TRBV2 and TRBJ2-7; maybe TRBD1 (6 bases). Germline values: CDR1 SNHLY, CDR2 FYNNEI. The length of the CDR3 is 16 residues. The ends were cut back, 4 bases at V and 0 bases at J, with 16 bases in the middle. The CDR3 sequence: CASSGIPGEFSYEQYF. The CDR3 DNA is TGTGCCAGCAGTGGGATTCCAGGGGAATTCTCCTACGAGCAGTACTTC.

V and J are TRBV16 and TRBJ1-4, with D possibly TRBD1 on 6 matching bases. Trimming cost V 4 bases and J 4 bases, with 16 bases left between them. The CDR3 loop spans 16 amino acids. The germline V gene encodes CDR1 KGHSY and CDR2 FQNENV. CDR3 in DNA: TGTGCCAGCAGCCCACGGGGGGGCATCGGTAATGAAAAACTGTTTTTT. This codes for CASSPRGGIGNEKLFF.

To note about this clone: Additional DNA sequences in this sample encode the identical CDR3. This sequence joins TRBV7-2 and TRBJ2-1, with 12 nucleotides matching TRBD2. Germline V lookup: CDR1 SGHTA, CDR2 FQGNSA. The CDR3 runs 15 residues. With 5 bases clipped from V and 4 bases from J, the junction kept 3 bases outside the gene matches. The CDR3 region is CASSLLAGGYNEQFF. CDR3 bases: TGTGCCAGCAGCCTACTAGCGGGGGGATACAATGAGCAGTTCTTC.

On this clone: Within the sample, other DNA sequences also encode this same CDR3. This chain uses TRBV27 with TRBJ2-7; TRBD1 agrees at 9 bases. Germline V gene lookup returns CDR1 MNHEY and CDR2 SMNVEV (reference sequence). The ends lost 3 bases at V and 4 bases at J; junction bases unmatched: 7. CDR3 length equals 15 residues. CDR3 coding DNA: TGTGCCAGCAGTTTTTCCGGGACAGGGATTTACGAGCAGTACTTC. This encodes CASSFSGTGIYEQYF.

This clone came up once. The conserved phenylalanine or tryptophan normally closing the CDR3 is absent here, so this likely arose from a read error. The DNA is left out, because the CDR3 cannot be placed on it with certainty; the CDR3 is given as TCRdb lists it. The CDR3: CASSQANRGL. The chain links TRBV19 to TRBJ2-7. Per the germline V gene, CDR1 is LNHDA and CDR2 is SQIVND (reference sequence). Termini included, the CDR3 measures 10 amino acids.

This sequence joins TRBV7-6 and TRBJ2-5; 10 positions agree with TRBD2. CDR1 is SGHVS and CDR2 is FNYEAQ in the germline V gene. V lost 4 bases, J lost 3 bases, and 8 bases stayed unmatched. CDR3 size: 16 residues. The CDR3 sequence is CASSSASGREKETQYF. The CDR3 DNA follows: TGTGCCAGCAGCTCCGCAAGCGGGAGGGAGAAAGAGACCCAGTACTTC.

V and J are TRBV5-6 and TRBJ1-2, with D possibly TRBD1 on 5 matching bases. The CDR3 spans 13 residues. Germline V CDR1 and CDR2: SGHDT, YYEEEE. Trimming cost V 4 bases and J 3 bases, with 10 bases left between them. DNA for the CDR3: TGTGCCAGCAGCCCGGGGGTCGACTATGGCTACACCTTC. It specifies CASSPGVDYGYTF.

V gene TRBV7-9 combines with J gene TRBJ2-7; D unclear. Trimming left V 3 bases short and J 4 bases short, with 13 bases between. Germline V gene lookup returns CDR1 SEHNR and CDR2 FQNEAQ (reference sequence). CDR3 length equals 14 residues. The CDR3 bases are TGTGCCAGCAGCTTCCTGGGGTTGGCATACGAGCAGTACTTC. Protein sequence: CASSFLGLAYEQYF.

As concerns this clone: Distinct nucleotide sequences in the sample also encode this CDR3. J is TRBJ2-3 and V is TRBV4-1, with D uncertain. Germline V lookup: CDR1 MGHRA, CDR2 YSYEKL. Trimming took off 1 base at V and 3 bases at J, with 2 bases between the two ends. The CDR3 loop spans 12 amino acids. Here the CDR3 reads CASSQVTDTQYF. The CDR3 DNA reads TGCGCCAGCAGCCAAGTAACAGATACGCAGTATTTT.

CDR3 in amino acids: CASSLVGSGTEAFF. The CDR3 nucleotides are TGTGCCAGCAGTTTGGTAGGGTCTGGCACTGAAGCTTTCTTT. The chain is built from TRBV28 and TRBJ1-1; D unclear. Germline CDR1 reads MDHEN; CDR2 reads SYDVKM. V lost 3 bases to trimming and J lost 4 bases, with 12 bases between them. The CDR3 has 14 amino acids.

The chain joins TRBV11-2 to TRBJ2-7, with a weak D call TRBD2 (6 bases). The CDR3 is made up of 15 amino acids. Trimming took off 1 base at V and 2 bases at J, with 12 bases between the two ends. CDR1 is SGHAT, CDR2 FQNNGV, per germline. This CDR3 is CASSLVAGEAYEQYF. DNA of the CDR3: TGTGCCAGCAGCTTAGTGGCTGGGGAGGCCTACGAGCAGTACTTC.

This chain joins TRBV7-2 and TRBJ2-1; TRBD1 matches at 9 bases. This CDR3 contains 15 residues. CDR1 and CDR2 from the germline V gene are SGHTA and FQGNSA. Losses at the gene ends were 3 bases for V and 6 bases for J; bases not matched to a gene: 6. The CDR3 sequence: CASSFLSTGGNEQFF. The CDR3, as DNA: TGTGCCAGCAGCTTCCTCTCGACAGGGGGCAATGAGCAGTTCTTC. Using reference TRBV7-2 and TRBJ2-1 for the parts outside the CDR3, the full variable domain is GAGVSQSPSNKVTEKGKDVELRCDPISGHTALYWYRQSLGQGLEFLIYFQGNSAPDKSGLPSDRFSAERTGGSVSTLTIQRTQQEDSAVYLCASSFLSTGGNEQFFGPGTRLTVL.

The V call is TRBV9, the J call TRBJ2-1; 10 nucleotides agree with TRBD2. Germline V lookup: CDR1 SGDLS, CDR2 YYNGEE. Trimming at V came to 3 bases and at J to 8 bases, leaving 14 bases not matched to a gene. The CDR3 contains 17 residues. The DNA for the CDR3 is TGTGCCAGCAGCGGATCTAGCGGGAGAGGGTCAGGGGATGAGCAGTTCTTC. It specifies CASSGSSGRGSGDEQFF.

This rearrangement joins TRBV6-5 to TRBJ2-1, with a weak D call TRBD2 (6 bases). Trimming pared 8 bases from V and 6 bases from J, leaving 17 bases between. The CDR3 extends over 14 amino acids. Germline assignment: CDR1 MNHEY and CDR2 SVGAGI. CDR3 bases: TGTGCCAGCGCCCGCCCGGGGGAGGCCAATGAGCAGTTCTTC. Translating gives CASARPGEANEQFF.

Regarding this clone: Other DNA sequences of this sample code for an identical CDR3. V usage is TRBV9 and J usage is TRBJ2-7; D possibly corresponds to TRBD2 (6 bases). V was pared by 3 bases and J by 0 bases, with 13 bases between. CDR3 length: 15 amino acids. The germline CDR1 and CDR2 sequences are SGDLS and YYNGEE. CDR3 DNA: TGTGCCAGCAGCGGGGGGGACTCCCTCTCCTACGAGCAGTACTTC. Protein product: CASSGGDSLSYEQYF.

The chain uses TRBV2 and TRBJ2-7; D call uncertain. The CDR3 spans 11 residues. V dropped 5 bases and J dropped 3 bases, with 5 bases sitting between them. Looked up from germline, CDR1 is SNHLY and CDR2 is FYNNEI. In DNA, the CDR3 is TGTGCCAGCAGTATCAGCTACGAGCAGTACTTC. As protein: CASSISYEQYF.

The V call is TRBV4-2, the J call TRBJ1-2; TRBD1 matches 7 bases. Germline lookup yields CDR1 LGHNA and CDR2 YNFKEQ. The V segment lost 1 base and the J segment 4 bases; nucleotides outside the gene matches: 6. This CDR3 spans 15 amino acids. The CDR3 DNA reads TGTGCCAGCAGCCAAGGTGGAGACAGGGCCTATGGCTACACCTTC. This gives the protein CASSQGGDRAYGYTF.

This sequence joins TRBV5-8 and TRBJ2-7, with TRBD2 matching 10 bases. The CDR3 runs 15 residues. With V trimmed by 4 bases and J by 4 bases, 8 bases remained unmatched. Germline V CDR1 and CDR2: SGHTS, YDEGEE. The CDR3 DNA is TGTGCCAGCAGCCTCGGGGCTAGCGGGAGTTACGAGCAGTACTTC. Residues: CASSLGASGSYEQYF. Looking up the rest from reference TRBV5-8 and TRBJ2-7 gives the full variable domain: EAGVTQSPTHLIKTRGQQATLRCSPISGHTSVYWYQQALGLGLQFLLWYDEGEERNRGNFPPRFSGRQFPNYSSELNVNALELEDSALYLCASSLGASGSYEQYFGPGTRLTVT.

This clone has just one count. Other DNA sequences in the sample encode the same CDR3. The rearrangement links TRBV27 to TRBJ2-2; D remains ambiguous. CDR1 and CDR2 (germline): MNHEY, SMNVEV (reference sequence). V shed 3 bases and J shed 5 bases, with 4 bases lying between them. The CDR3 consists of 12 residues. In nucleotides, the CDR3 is TGTGCCAGCAGTTTTAGGACCGGGGAGCTGTTTTTT. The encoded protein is CASSFRTGELFF.

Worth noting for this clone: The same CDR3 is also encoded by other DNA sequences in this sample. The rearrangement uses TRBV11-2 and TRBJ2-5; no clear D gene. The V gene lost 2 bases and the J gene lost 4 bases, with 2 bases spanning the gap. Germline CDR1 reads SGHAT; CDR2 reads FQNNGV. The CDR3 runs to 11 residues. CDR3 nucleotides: TGTGCCAGCAGCTTATCAGAGACCCAGTACTTC. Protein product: CASSLSETQYF.